One sample yielded the 5 T cell receptor beta chains listed below, sequenced in a study of blood T cells in healthy people across ages. Together with a sample-barcoded 5' primer, a J-beta primer mix was included in a second PCR lasting about 7 to 11 cycles. MiXCR was run by TCRdb on the 5' RACE reads, yielding one entry per CDR3 protein. The data hold about 1.8 million distinct CDR3 sequences, with roughly 50% observed a single time. The sample was blood. The origin of the receptors is a woman in her forties in good health.

This clonotype occurred a few times. V and J are TRBV15 and TRBJ1-2; TRBD1 matches 7 bases. V was pared by 1 base and J by 4 bases, with 6 bases of the junction left unmatched. CDR1 and CDR2 from the germline V gene are LNHNV and YYDKDF (reference sequence). The CDR3 loop spans 15 amino acids. This CDR3 is CATSRAGQVVYGYTF. The DNA for the CDR3 is TGTGCCACCAGCAGAGCAGGACAGGTGGTCTATGGCTACACCTTC.

This clonotype was seen more than once but under ten times. The CDR3 here is CASSPNRALSYEQYF. The CDR3 DNA reads TGTGCCAGCAGCCCGAACAGGGCCCTCTCCTACGAGCAGTACTTC. The chain employs TRBV7-2 and TRBJ2-7, with TRBD1 as a possible D gene (6 bases). The germline V gene encodes CDR1 SGHTA and CDR2 FQGNSA. CDR3 size: 15 residues. The V gene lost 5 bases and the J gene lost 0 bases, with 14 bases spanning the gap.

V gene TRBV12-3 or TRBV12-4 combines with J gene TRBJ1-5, with D maybe TRBD1 (5 bases). V lost 8 bases, J lost 11 bases, and 19 bases lay in between. The CDR3 runs 13 residues. DNA for the CDR3: TGTGCCAGCGGAGGTGGGACCCAGACTACCCAGCATTTT. This encodes CASGGGTQTTQHF.

This chain joins TRBV5-1 and TRBJ2-1, with 9 bases identical to TRBD1. Germline V gives CDR1 SGHRS, CDR2 YFSETQ. The CDR3 totals 15 residues. The J segment lost 8 bases and the V segment lost 6 bases, leaving 12 bases of the junction unmatched. CDR3 protein: CASIESGTGMDEQFF. In DNA form, the CDR3 reads TGCGCCAGCATAGAGTCCGGGACAGGGATGGATGAGCAGTTCTTC.

The rearrangement uses TRBV20-1 and TRBJ1-2; D unresolved. CDR3 size: 15 residues. In germline, CDR1 is DFQATT, CDR2 SNEGSKA (reference sequence). Trimming pared 0 bases from V and 2 bases from J, leaving 13 bases between. The CDR3 DNA follows: TGCAGTGCTAGAGACGGCTCGGGTAGCAACTATGGCTACACCTTC. Its translation is CSARDGSGSNYGYTF.